These 10 T cell receptor beta chains came from one sample sequenced in a study of T cell responses to AZD1222 COVID-19 vaccine (dated by TCRdb to about 2021). Library method: the immunoSEQ multiplex PCR assay. Here the immuneACCESS table is served through TCRdb, limited to in-frame sequences with V and J called. Missing clones are a known gap in these copies; in checked studies unresolved V genes cover under half, and the rest lacks a known reason. This sample has 140,000 or so clones in its table, and roughly nine tenths of those were observed once. The ten biggest clones cover under 4.5% of the sample. The time point label, read with the paper, signifies: about 28 days (+/-7) after the second vaccine dose. Sequenced material: peripheral blood, taken 28 days after the second AZD1222 dose. Receptor source: an adult who received the AZD1222 COVID-19 vaccine.

This rearrangement joins TRBV7-2 to TRBJ2-5; possible D gene TRBD2, 7 bases. V was clipped by 5 bases and J by 0 bases, with 16 bases between them. Germline values: CDR1 SGHTA, CDR2 FQGNSA. The CDR3 is 16 amino acids. CDR3 sequence: CASSEVGGPYQETQYF. In nucleotides, the CDR3 is TGTGCCAGCAGCGAAGTCGGGGGGCCGTACCAAGAGACCCAGTACTTC. Full variable domain (remainder filled in from reference TRBV7-2 and TRBJ2-5): GAGVSQSPSNKVTEKGKDVELRCDPISGHTALYWYRQSLGQGLEFLIYFQGNSAPDKSGLPSDRFSAERTGGSVSTLTIQRTQQEDSAVYLCASSEVGGPYQETQYFGPGTRLLVL.

The gene calls are TRBV7-2 and TRBJ2-7; D not certain. CDR3 size: 16 residues. The germline V and J ends were trimmed by 1 base and 0 bases, with 13 bases remaining between them. Looked up from germline, CDR1 is SGHTA and CDR2 is FQGNSA. The CDR3 loop is CASSLGRVAYSYEQYF. The CDR3 region has the DNA TGTGCCAGCAGCTTAGGCCGGGTAGCCTACTCCTACGAGCAGTACTTC.

The CDR3 nucleotides are TGTGCCAGCAGCTTAAACCCAAGCCAGGTTAATGAAAAACTGTTTTTT. Protein sequence: CASSLNPSQVNEKLFF. This chain joins TRBV7-9 and TRBJ1-4; D unresolved. Trimming pared 2 bases from V and 4 bases from J, leaving 14 bases between. This CDR3 spans 16 amino acids. The germline V gene has CDR1 SEHNR and CDR2 FQNEAQ (reference sequence).

This clone was picked up one time. This chain links TRBV5-1 with TRBJ2-7; D uncertain. This CDR3 spans 14 amino acids. Germline V CDR1 and CDR2: SGHRS, YFSETQ. Trimming removed 0 bases from V and 0 bases from J, with 7 bases in between. The CDR3 nucleotides read TGCGCCAGCAGCTTGGGGCCAAGCTCCTACGAGCAGTACTTC. This codes for CASSLGPSSYEQYF.

The J gene is TRBJ2-5, the V gene TRBV5-8; 15 bases line up with TRBD2. Unmatched junction bases numbered 5, after V lost 0 bases and J lost 5 bases. The CDR3 covers 17 residues. Germline CDR1 reads SGHTS; CDR2 reads YDEGEE. This CDR3 reads CASSLAGTSGGLETQYF. CDR3 coding DNA: TGTGCCAGCAGCTTGGCCGGGACTAGCGGGGGGCTGGAGACCCAGTACTTC.

Concerning this clone: One end of the junction varies from germline; a read error may be responsible. The chain couples TRBV24-1 to TRBJ1-4; 7 nucleotides match TRBD1. Germline CDR1 and CDR2: KGHDR and SFDVKD. The CDR3 runs 15 residues. CDR3: CATSDSRGTSEKLFF. CDR3 nucleotides: TGTGCCACCAGTGACTCCAGGGGGACTAGTGAAAAACTGTTTTTT.

This clone has only one observation. The chain links TRBV7-2 to TRBJ2-4; maybe TRBD1 (6 bases). The CDR3 runs to 14 residues. Per the germline V gene, CDR1 is SGHTA and CDR2 is FQGNSA. Trimming pared 2 bases from V and 5 bases from J, leaving 10 bases between. The CDR3 loop is CASSLTAGENIQYF. The CDR3 DNA follows: TGTGCCAGCAGCTTAACGGCAGGGGAAAACATTCAGTACTTC.

The chain carries TRBV5-1 and TRBJ2-3, with D perhaps matching TRBD1 or TRBD2 (5 bases each). Germline V gene lookup returns CDR1 SGHRS and CDR2 YFSETQ. CDR3 length: 13 amino acids. V shed 5 bases and J shed 6 bases, with 13 bases lying between them. In DNA, the CDR3 is TGCGCCAGCAGTGGGGGTAGCGCGGATACGCAGTATTTT. Translation gives CASSGGSADTQYF.

This sequence joins TRBV3-1 (or the pseudogene TRBV3-2) and TRBJ2-7; D may match TRBD1 or TRBD2 (6 bases each). V lost 4 bases and J 8 bases, leaving 21 bases between the germline ends. The CDR3 is made up of 15 amino acids. Germline V gene data show CDR1 as LGHDT and CDR2 as YNNKEL (reference sequence). DNA of the CDR3: TGTGCCAGCAGCCCAAACGGACAGCGCCGGGGGAAGCAGTACTTC. As protein: CASSPNGQRRGKQYF.

This chain connects TRBV5-4 to TRBJ2-2; 11 bases fit TRBD2. Germline V gives CDR1 SGHNT, CDR2 YYREEE (reference sequence). The CDR3 length is 16 residues. The V segment lost 3 bases and the J segment 1 base; nucleotides outside the gene matches: 2. CDR3 sequence: CASSWGLAENTGELFF. In DNA, the CDR3 is TGTGCCAGCAGCTGGGGACTAGCGGAGAACACCGGGGAGCTGTTTTTT.